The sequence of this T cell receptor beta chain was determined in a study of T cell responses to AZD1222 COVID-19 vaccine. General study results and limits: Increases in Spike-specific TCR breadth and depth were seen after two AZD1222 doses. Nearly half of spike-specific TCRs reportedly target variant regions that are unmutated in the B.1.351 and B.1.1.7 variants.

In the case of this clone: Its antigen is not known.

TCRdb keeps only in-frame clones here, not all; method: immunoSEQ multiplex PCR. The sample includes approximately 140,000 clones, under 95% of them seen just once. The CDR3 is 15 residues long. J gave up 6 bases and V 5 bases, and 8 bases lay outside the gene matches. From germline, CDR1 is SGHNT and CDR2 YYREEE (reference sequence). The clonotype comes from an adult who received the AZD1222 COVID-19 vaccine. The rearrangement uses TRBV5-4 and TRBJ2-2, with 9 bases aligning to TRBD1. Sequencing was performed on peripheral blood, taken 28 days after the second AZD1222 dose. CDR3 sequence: CASRGDREFAGELFF. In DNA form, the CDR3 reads TGTGCCAGCAGAGGGGACAGGGAGTTTGCCGGGGAGCTGTTTTTT.